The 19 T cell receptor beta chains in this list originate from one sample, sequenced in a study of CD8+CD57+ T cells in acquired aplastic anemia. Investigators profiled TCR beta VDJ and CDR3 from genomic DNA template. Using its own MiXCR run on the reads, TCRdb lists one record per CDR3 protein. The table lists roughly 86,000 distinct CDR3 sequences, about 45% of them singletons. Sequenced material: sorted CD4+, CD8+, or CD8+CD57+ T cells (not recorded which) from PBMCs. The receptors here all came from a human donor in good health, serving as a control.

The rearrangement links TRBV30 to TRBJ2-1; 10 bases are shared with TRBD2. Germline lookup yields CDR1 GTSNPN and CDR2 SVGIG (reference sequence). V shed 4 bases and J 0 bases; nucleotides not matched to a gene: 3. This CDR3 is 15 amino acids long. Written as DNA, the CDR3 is TGTGCCTGGAATGTAGCGGGAGGCTCCTACAATGAGCAGTTCTTC. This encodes CAWNVAGGSYNEQFF. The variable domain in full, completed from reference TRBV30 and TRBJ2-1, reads SQTIHQWPATLVQPVGSPLSLECTVEGTSNPNLYWYRQAAGRGLQLLFYSVGIGQISSEVPQNLSASRPQDRQFILSSKKLLLSDSGFYLCAWNVAGGSYNEQFFGPGTRLTVL.

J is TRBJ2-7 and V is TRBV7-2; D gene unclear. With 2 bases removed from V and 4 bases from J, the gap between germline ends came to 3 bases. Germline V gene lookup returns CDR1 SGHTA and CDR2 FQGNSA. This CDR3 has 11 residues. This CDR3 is CASSLRYEQYF. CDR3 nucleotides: TGTGCCAGCAGCTTAAGATACGAGCAGTACTTC. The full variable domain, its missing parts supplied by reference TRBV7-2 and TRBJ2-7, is GAGVSQSPSNKVTEKGKDVELRCDPISGHTALYWYRQSLGQGLEFLIYFQGNSAPDKSGLPSDRFSAERTGGSVSTLTIQRTQQEDSAVYLCASSLRYEQYFGPGTRLTVT.

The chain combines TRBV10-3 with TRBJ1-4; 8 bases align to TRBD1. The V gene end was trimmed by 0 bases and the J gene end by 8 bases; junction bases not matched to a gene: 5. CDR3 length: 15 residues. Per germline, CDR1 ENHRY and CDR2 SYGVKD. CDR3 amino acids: CAISESTGVGEKLFF. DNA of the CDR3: TGTGCCATCAGTGAGTCGACAGGGGTGGGAGAAAAACTGTTTTTT.

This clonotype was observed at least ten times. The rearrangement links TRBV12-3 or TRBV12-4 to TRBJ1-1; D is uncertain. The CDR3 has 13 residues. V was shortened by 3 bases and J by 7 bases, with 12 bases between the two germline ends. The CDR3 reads CASSFGLSGEAFF. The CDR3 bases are TGTGCCAGCAGTTTTGGTCTGTCCGGTGAAGCTTTCTTT.

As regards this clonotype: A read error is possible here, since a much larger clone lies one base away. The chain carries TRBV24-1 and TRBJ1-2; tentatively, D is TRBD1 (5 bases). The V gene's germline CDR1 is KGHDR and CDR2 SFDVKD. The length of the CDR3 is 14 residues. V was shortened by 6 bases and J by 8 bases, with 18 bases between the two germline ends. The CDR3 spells CATSLSMAQDGYTF. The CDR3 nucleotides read TGTGCCACCAGTTTATCGATGGCACAGGACGGCTACACCTTC.

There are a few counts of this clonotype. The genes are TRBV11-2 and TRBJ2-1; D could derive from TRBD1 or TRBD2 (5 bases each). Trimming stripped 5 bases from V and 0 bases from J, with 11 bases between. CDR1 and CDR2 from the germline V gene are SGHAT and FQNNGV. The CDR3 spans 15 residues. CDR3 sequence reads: CASSPGRSSYNEQFF. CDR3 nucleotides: TGTGCCAGCAGCCCGGGACGGAGCTCCTACAATGAGCAGTTCTTC.

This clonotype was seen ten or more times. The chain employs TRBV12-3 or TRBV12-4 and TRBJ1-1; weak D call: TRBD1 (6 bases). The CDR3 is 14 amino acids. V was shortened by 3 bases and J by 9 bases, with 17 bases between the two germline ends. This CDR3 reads CASSFSSGGLQAFF. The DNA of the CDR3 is TGTGCCAGCAGTTTCAGCTCTGGGGGCCTGCAAGCTTTCTTT.

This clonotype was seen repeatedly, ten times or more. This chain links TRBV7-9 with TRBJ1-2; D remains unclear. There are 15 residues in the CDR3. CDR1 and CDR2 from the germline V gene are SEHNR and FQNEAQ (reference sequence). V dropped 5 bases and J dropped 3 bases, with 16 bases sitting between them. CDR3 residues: CASSPYSGADYGYTF. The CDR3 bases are TGTGCCAGCAGCCCCTACTCGGGAGCGGACTATGGCTACACCTTC.

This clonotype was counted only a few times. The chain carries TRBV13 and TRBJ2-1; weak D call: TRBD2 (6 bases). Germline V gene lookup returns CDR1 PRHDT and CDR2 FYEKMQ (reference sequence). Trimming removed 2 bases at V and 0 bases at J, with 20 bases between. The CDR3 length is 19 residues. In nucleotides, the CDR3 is TGTGCCAGCAGCTTATTTTACAGGAGGGCCGAACTCTCCTACAATGAGCAGTTCTTC. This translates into CASSLFYRRAELSYNEQFF.

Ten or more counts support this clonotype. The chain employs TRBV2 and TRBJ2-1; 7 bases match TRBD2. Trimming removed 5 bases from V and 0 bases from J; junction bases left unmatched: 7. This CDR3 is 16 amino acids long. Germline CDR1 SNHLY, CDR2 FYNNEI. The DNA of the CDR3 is TGTGCCAGCAGTATCCGGGGGGATAGCTCCTACAATGAGCAGTTCTTC. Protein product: CASSIRGDSSYNEQFF.

This CDR3 is CASRPSGRDEQYF. The CDR3 bases are TGTGCCAGCAGACCTAGCGGGAGGGACGAGCAGTACTTC. The J gene is TRBJ2-7, the V gene TRBV27, with 12 bases aligning to TRBD2. J gave up 5 bases and V 6 bases, and 2 bases lay outside the gene matches. The CDR3 runs 13 residues. The germline gives CDR1 MNHEY, CDR2 SMNVEV (reference sequence).

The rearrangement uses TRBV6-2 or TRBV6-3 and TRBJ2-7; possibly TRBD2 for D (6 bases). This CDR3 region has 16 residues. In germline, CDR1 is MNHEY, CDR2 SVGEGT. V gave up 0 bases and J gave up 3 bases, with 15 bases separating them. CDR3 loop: CASSYSASERVYEQYF. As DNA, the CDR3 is TGTGCCAGCAGTTACTCGGCGTCCGAGCGGGTCTACGAGCAGTACTTC.

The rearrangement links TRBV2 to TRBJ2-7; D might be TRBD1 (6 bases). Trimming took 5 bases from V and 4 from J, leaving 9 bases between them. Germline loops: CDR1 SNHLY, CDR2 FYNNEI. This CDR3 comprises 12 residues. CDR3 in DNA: TGTGCCAGCAGTCGACAGGATTACGAGCAGTACTTC. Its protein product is CASSRQDYEQYF.

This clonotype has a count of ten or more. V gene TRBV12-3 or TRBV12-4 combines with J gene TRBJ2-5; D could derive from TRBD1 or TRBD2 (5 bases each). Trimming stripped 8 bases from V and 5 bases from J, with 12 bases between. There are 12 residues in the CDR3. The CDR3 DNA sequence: TGTGCCAGCTGGGCAGGGACGGAGACCCAGTACTTC. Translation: CASWAGTETQYF.

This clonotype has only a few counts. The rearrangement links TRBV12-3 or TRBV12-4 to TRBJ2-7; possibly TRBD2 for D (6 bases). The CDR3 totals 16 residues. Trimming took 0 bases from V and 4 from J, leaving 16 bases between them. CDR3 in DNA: TGTGCCAGCAGTTTAGCCCTTCTCCCGGGGGAGTACGAGCAGTACTTC. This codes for CASSLALLPGEYEQYF.

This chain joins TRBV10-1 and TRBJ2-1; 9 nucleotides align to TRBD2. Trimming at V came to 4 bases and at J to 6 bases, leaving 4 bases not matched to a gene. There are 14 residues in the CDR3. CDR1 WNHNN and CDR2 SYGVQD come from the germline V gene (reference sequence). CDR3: CASSVSGSSNEQFF. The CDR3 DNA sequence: TGCGCCAGCAGTGTTAGCGGGAGCTCCAATGAGCAGTTCTTC.

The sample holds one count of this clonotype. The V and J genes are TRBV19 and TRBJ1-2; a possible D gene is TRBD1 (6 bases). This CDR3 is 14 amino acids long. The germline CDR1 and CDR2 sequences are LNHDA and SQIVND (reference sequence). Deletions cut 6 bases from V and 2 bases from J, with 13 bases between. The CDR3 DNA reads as TGTGCCAGTAGGGACCTCGGGACAAACTATGGCTACACCTTC. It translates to CASRDLGTNYGYTF.

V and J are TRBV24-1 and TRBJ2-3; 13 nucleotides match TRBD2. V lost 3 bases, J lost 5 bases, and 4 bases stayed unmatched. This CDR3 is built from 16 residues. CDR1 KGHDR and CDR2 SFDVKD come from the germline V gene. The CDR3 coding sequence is TGTGCCACCAGTGATCCCCGACTAGCGGGGGGAGATACGCAGTATTTT. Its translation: CATSDPRLAGGDTQYF.

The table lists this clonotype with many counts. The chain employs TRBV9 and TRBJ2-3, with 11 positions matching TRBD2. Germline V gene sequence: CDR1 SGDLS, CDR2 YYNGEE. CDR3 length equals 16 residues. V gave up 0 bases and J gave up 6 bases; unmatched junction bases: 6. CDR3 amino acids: CASSVEGSGRGDTQYF. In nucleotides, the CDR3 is TGTGCCAGCAGCGTAGAAGGTAGCGGGAGGGGGGATACGCAGTATTTT.